This T cell receptor beta chain was retrieved from a study of T cell repertoires in cytomegalovirus infection. Study-level information: The study used recently identified HLA-C-restricted and well-studied HLA-B-restricted CMV epitopes. Both CMV infection and a matching HLA type were indicated by public TCR beta signatures.

Study observations and caveats: CMV-specific HLA-C-restricted TCR beta clonotypes dominated the ex vivo response.

TCRdb re-derived calls from the reads in MiXCR, one entry per CDR3 protein. Altogether about 120,000 distinct CDR3 sequences are present, 30% being singletons, with the ten largest covering approximately 41%. The V end lost 5 bases, the J end lost 0 bases, and 23 bases lay between the germline ends. The CDR3 has 19 residues. Germline V lookup: CDR1 SGHAT, CDR2 FQNNGV. This clonotype was detected ten times or more. Its antigen remains unidentified. The chain couples TRBV11-2 to TRBJ2-4; possible D gene TRBD1, 6 bases. The sample consisted of CD8+ T cells from cultured PBMCs, taken from culture after CMV antigen stimulation. The TCR was taken from a human donor in good health (CMV status not recorded). Some clones in this sample may be carry-over from other donors' samples. This CDR3 is CASSPRRSDRRLAKNIQYF. The CDR3 nucleotides are TGTGCCAGCAGCCCTCGACGGTCAGACAGGCGGCTAGCCAAAAACATTCAGTACTTC.